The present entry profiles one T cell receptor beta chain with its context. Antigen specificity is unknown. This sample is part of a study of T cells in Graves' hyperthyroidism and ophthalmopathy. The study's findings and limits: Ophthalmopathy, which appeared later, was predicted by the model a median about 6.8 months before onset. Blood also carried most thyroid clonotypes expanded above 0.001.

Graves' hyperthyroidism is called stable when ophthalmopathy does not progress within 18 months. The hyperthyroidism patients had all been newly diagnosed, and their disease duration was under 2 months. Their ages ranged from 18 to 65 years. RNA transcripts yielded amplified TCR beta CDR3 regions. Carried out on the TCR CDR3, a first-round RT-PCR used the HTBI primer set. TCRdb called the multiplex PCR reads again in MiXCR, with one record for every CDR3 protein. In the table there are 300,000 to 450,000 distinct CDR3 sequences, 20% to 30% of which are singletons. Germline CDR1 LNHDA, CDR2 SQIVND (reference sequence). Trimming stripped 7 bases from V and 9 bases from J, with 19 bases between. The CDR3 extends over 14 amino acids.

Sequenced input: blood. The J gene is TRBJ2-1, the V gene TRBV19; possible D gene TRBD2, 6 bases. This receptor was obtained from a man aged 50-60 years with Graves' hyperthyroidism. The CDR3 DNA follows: TGTGCCAGTATGGTTGGCGGGGCTGCGTTTGAGCAGTTCTTC. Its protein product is CASMVGGAAFEQFF.